These 27 T cell receptor beta chains were all obtained from the same sample, sequenced in a study of OX40 agonist ivuxolimab in advanced cancers. Sequenced by immunoSEQ multiplex PCR; TCRdb stores in-frame clones only, minus some. The sample carries tens of thousands of clones, roughly 90% recorded once. The sample was CD4+ or CD8+ T cells sorted from blood, taken in a trial of the OX40 agonist ivuxolimab. These receptors all stem from an adult with an advanced solid tumor such as melanoma, head and neck, liver or kidney cancer.

The V gene is TRBV19, the J gene TRBJ1-5; weak D call: TRBD1 (6 bases). CDR1 is LNHDA, CDR2 SQIVND, per germline (reference sequence). The CDR3 consists of 14 residues. V was clipped by 6 bases and J by 3 bases, with 12 bases between them. The CDR3 region has the DNA TGTGCCAGTAGCCACAGGGAGGACAATCAGCCCCAGCATTTT. Translation: CASSHREDNQPQHF.

The genes are TRBV28 and TRBJ2-4; D ambiguous. With 3 bases removed from V and 6 bases from J, the gap between germline ends came to 15 bases. Germline V gives CDR1 MDHEN, CDR2 SYDVKM. The CDR3 totals 15 residues. The CDR3 DNA reads as TGTGCCAGCAGTTTGGACCGCACGGCGGTAAACATTCAGTACTTC. Translated, it gives CASSLDRTAVNIQYF.

V gene TRBV4-2 combines with J gene TRBJ2-1, with D perhaps TRBD1 or TRBD2 (5 bases each). The CDR3 has 14 residues. Germline V lookup: CDR1 LGHNA, CDR2 YNFKEQ. V lost 4 bases, J lost 7 bases, and 14 bases lay in between. CDR3 sequence (DNA): TGTGCCAGCAGCCCCCGGCAGGGACGGAATGAGCAGTTCTTC. The encoded protein is CASSPRQGRNEQFF.

V and J are TRBV4-2 and TRBJ2-7; 8 bases align to TRBD2. Germline loops: CDR1 LGHNA, CDR2 YNFKEQ. Unmatched junction bases numbered 14, after V lost 2 bases and J lost 5 bases. The CDR3 sequence is 17 residues long. CDR3 nucleotide sequence: TGTGCCAGCAGCCAACCAGGGGCGGGGGGTAGCGGGAACGAGCAGTACTTC. This codes for CASSQPGAGGSGNEQYF.

This clone came up once. The genes are TRBV14 and TRBJ1-4; D is unresolved. V shed 1 base and J shed 8 bases, with 8 bases lying between them. This CDR3 has 13 amino acids. Germline CDR1 and CDR2: SGHDN and FVKESK. The CDR3 reads CASSQGGLEKLFF. Written as DNA, the CDR3 is TGTGCCAGCAGCCAAGGGGGATTGGAAAAACTGTTTTTT. The full variable domain, rest sourced from reference TRBV14 and TRBJ1-4, is EAGVTQFPSHSVIEKGQTVTLRCDPISGHDNLYWYRRVMGKEIKFLLHFVKESKQDESGMPNNRFLAERTGGTYSTLKVQPAELEDSGVYFCASSQGGLEKLFFGSGTQLSVL.

The chain couples TRBV14 to TRBJ2-2; D is uncertain. In germline, CDR1 is SGHDN, CDR2 FVKESK. V dropped 5 bases and J dropped 2 bases, with 9 bases sitting between them. The CDR3 has 14 residues. The CDR3 DNA follows: TGTGCCAGCAGCGTAGAATTCAACACCGGGGAGCTGTTTTTT. This encodes CASSVEFNTGELFF.

V gene TRBV28 combines with J gene TRBJ1-3; no definite D call. The CDR3 has 14 residues. Trimming removed 4 bases from V and 1 base from J, with 8 bases in between. CDR1 and CDR2 from the germline V gene are MDHEN and SYDVKM. In nucleotides, the CDR3 is TGTGCCAGCAGTTCCCACGGTTCTGGAAACACCATATATTTT. This codes for CASSSHGSGNTIYF. Together with reference TRBV28 and TRBJ1-3, the CDR3 gives the full variable domain: DVKVTQSSRYLVKRTGEKVFLECVQDMDHENMFWYRQDPGLGLRLIYFSYDVKMKEKGDIPEGYSVSREKKERFSLILESASTNQTSMYLCASSSHGSGNTIYFGEGSWLTVV.

The chain links TRBV5-1 to TRBJ2-5; D might be TRBD2 (7 bases). The CDR3 runs 14 residues. Per the germline V gene, CDR1 is SGHRS and CDR2 is YFSETQ. V gave up 2 bases and J gave up 5 bases, with 13 bases separating them. The CDR3 DNA is TGCGCCAGCAGCTTAGGGGGTAGCGGGGAGACCCAGTACTTC. Its translation is CASSLGGSGETQYF.

The J gene is TRBJ1-6, the V gene TRBV30; D gene uncertain. CDR1 is GTSNPN, CDR2 SVGIG, per germline (reference sequence). The CDR3 consists of 13 residues. The V gene lost 1 base and the J gene lost 9 bases, with 10 bases spanning the gap. The CDR3 nucleotides read TGTGCCTGGAGTGCATCTCCGGGTTCACCCCTCCACTTT. Its protein is CAWSASPGSPLHF.

The V and J genes are TRBV5-4 and TRBJ2-2, with 9 bases lining up with TRBD2. The junction had 12 bases not matched to a gene; V was cut back by 4 bases and J by 2 bases. The CDR3 length is 18 residues. Germline V gene sequence: CDR1 SGHNT, CDR2 YYREEE (reference sequence). The DNA for the CDR3 is TGTGCCAGCAGCGCCTCGCTACTAGCGGGCACTAACACCGGGGAGCTGTTTTTT. This codes for CASSASLLAGTNTGELFF.

This clone was seen just once. The CDR3 sequence is CASSAEGTSDTQYF. CDR3 nucleotide sequence: TGTGCCAGCAGCGCGGAGGGCACAAGCGATACGCAGTATTTT. The V call is TRBV5-5, the J call TRBJ2-3; tentatively, D is TRBD2 (6 bases). V was cut by 4 bases and J by 6 bases, with 15 bases left in between. The CDR3 spans 14 residues. Germline lookup yields CDR1 SGHKS and CDR2 YYEKEE (reference sequence).

V usage is TRBV4-2 and J usage is TRBJ2-3; D is possibly TRBD1 (6 bases). V was trimmed by 2 bases and J by 4 bases, leaving 10 bases between them. CDR3 length: 14 amino acids. Germline V gene sequence: CDR1 LGHNA, CDR2 YNFKEQ. In DNA form, the CDR3 reads TGTGCCAGCAGCCAAAGCAGGGGAGCAGATACGCAGTATTTT. Residues: CASSQSRGADTQYF.

The rearrangement links TRBV4-1 to TRBJ2-2; no clear D. V was pared by 3 bases and J by 2 bases, with 4 bases between. This CDR3 contains 13 residues. Germline V gene sequence: CDR1 MGHRA, CDR2 YSYEKL. Here the CDR3 reads CASSHRNTGELFF. Written as DNA, the CDR3 is TGCGCCAGCAGCCACCGTAACACCGGGGAGCTGTTTTTT.

The chain links TRBV9 to TRBJ1-3, with TRBD1 matching over 7 bases. Per the germline V gene, CDR1 is SGDLS and CDR2 is YYNGEE. V lost 3 bases to trimming and J lost 2 bases; unmatched junction nucleotides: 2. This CDR3 comprises 14 residues. As DNA, the CDR3 is TGTGCCAGCAGCGGACAGGGAGCTGGAAACACCATATATTTT. As protein: CASSGQGAGNTIYF.

V gene TRBV30 combines with J gene TRBJ2-5; 11 bases match TRBD2. The CDR3 spans 14 residues. V trimming: 2 bases; J trimming: 5 bases; junction bases outside the gene matches: 4. Germline loops: CDR1 GTSNPN, CDR2 SVGIG (reference sequence). CDR3 amino acids: CAWSLTSGTETQYF. The CDR3 DNA follows: TGTGCCTGGAGTCTGACTAGCGGGACTGAGACCCAGTACTTC.

The chain is built from TRBV28 and TRBJ1-6, with a tentative D call TRBD1 (6 bases). Per the germline V gene, CDR1 is MDHEN and CDR2 is SYDVKM. This CDR3 contains 14 residues. V shed 7 bases and J shed 7 bases, with 14 bases lying between them. This chain's CDR3 is CASTPPGGNSPLHF. CDR3 coding DNA: TGTGCCAGCACGCCCCCCGGGGGCAATTCACCCCTCCACTTT.

V usage is TRBV19 and J usage is TRBJ2-2, with D perhaps matching TRBD1 (6 bases). There are 17 residues in the CDR3. Germline loops: CDR1 LNHDA, CDR2 SQIVND (reference sequence). Trimming removed 5 bases at V and 3 bases at J, with 19 bases between. The CDR3 here is CASSFLRGRGDTGELFF. DNA of the CDR3: TGTGCCAGTAGTTTCCTACGGGGCAGGGGCGACACCGGGGAGCTGTTTTTT.

J is TRBJ2-2 and V is TRBV11-2; the match to TRBD2 covers 8 bases. J was trimmed by 6 bases and V by 5 bases; bases with no gene match: 8. The CDR3 totals 15 residues. CDR1 is SGHAT and CDR2 is FQNNGV in the germline V gene. The CDR3 reads CASSVSGKFAGELFF. Here the CDR3 DNA reads TGTGCCAGCAGCGTTAGCGGGAAGTTTGCCGGGGAGCTGTTTTTT.

The J gene is TRBJ1-5, the V gene TRBV10-3; possibly TRBD1 for D (6 bases). Germline-derived CDR1 and CDR2 are ENHRY and SYGVKD. Trimming took off 7 bases at V and 6 bases at J, with 19 bases between the two ends. CDR3 length equals 15 residues. CDR3 sequence reads: CAIKEGGQGGQPQHF. DNA for the CDR3: TGTGCCATCAAGGAAGGGGGGCAGGGAGGTCAGCCCCAGCATTTT.

With regard to this clone: At the DNA level, this CDR3 is encoded by other sequences in the same sample as well. This chain uses TRBV9 with TRBJ1-2, with a tentative D call TRBD1 (6 bases). The CDR3 sequence is 15 residues long. The V gene's germline CDR1 is SGDLS and CDR2 YYNGEE. The germline V and J ends were trimmed by 4 bases and 5 bases, with 18 bases remaining between them. The CDR3 sequence: CASSPGAHQNYGYTF. CDR3 in DNA: TGTGCCAGCAGCCCAGGGGCGCATCAAAATTATGGCTACACCTTC.

The CDR3 loop is CASSLISSYNEQFF. CDR3 nucleotides: TGTGCCAGCAGCCTCATCAGCTCCTACAATGAGCAGTTCTTC. V usage is TRBV5-4 and J usage is TRBJ2-1, with D hard to call. V lost 4 bases to trimming and J lost 0 bases, with 8 bases between them. This CDR3 is built from 14 residues. In germline, CDR1 is SGHNT, CDR2 YYREEE (reference sequence).

J is TRBJ2-3 and V is TRBV28; the D gene is possibly TRBD2 (7 bases). With 5 bases removed from V and 8 bases from J, the gap between germline ends came to 17 bases. This CDR3 region has 14 residues. Germline V gene data show CDR1 as MDHEN and CDR2 as SYDVKM. CDR3 residues: CASSGGAWAATQYF. DNA for the CDR3: TGTGCCAGCAGTGGGGGGGCCTGGGCAGCTACGCAGTATTTT.

The rearrangement links TRBV6-6 to TRBJ1-2, with a possible D match to TRBD1 (5 bases). Trimming took off 6 bases at V and 7 bases at J, with 9 bases between the two ends. In germline, CDR1 is MNHNY, CDR2 SVGAGI (reference sequence). The CDR3 runs 11 residues. CDR3 protein: CASSPQGGYTF. For the CDR3, the DNA is TGTGCCAGCAGCCCCCAGGGTGGCTACACCTTC.

CDR3 protein: CASSYSPDPSDEQYF. The DNA of the CDR3 is TGTGCCAGCAGTTACTCACCGGATCCTAGCGACGAGCAGTACTTC. This chain links TRBV6-6 with TRBJ2-7, with D maybe TRBD2 (6 bases). The V and J ends lost 0 bases and 5 bases respectively, with 14 bases between them. The CDR3 loop spans 15 amino acids. Germline CDR1 and CDR2: MNHNY and SVGAGI (reference sequence).

This clone was seen more than once but under ten times. The J gene is TRBJ1-5, the V gene TRBV6-1; D gene unclear. Trimming cost V 1 base and J 1 base, with 8 bases left between them. The germline V gene has CDR1 MNHNS and CDR2 SASEGT. CDR3 length: 15 amino acids. CDR3 DNA: TGTGCCAGCAGTGAAGGGATGGGCAGCAATCAGCCCCAGCATTTT. It yields the protein CASSEGMGSNQPQHF.

CDR3 nucleotide sequence: TGTGCCAGCAGCGTAAAGCCCTCCGGGGGCGCGGAGACCCAGTACTTC. Protein: CASSVKPSGGAETQYF. The genes are TRBV9 and TRBJ2-5; TRBD1 or TRBD2 may be the D gene (6 bases each). The V gene's germline CDR1 is SGDLS and CDR2 YYNGEE. The CDR3 is 16 amino acids. Trimming removed 1 base from V and 5 bases from J, with 18 bases in between.

The rearrangement joins TRBV11-3 to TRBJ2-3; 9 nucleotides align to TRBD1. This CDR3 contains 14 residues. V trimming: 1 base; J trimming: 5 bases; junction bases outside the gene matches: 1. The V gene's germline CDR1 is SGHNT and CDR2 YENEEA. The CDR3 sequence is CASSLGQGGDTQYF. As DNA, the CDR3 is TGTGCCAGCAGCTTAGGACAGGGGGGAGATACGCAGTATTTT.